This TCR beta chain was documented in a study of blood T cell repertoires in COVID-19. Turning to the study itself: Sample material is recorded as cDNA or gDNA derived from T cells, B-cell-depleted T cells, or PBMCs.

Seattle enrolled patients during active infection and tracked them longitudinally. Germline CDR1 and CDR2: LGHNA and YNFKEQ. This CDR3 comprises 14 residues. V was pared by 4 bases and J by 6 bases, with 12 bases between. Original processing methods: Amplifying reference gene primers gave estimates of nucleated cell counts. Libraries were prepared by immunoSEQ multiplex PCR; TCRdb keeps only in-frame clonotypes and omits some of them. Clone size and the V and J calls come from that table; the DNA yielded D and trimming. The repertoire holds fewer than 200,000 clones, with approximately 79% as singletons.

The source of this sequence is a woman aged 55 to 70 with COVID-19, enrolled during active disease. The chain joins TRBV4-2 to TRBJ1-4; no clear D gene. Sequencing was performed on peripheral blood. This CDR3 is CASSPGRLDEKLFF. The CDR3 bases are TGTGCCAGCAGCCCCGGCCGACTGGATGAAAAACTGTTTTTT.